This T cell receptor (beta chain) derives from a study of blood T cell repertoires in COVID-19. Overall study context: T cells, B-cell-depleted T cells, or PBMCs supplied cDNA or gDNA.

TCRdb's copy holds only in-frame clones and misses some; the assay was immunoSEQ multiplex PCR. This table has roughly 500,000 clones, 89% appearing once. V trimming: 6 bases; J trimming: 1 base; junction bases outside the gene matches: 0. This CDR3 contains 13 residues. Germline CDR1 and CDR2: LNHDA and SQIVND (reference sequence). The sample consisted of peripheral blood. The gene calls are TRBV19 and TRBJ1-1; 9 nucleotides agree with TRBD1. This TCR was sampled from a man in his late teens or twenties with COVID-19, enrolled during active disease. CDR3 sequence (DNA): TGTGCCAGTAGGGACAGGGGGAACACTGAAGCTTTCTTT. Its protein product is CASRDRGNTEAFF.